This T cell receptor beta chain originates from a study of blood T cell repertoires in COVID-19 (dated by TCRdb to 2020 to 2021). For context, the study as a whole: The collaborator samples originated in the United States, Italy and Spain and spanned the acute and convalescent phases of COVID-19. The prospective study material was composed of cDNA or gDNA derived from T cells, B-cell-depleted T cells, or PBMCs. Deeply sampled blood TCRbeta repertoires from subjects exposed to, actively infected with, or recovered from COVID-19 were included in the dataset. The repertoires were made available in a free public database intended to serve as a resource for research on the immune response to SARS-CoV-2. The samples were drawn from two sources: the first 160 participants of the ongoing ImmuneRACE study, and 1,000 to 1,500 subjects contributed by 6 global collaborators. The sample metadata nearly always contained a de-identified subject ID, COVID-19 status, age in years and sex. Where available, HLA class I and class II types were obtained from metadata supplied by the sample provider rather than from assay-based typing.

With respect to this clone: Its antigen target is currently unknown. Base qualities are missing; no much larger clone stands one base away.

The germline V gene (reference sequence) specifies LGHDT as CDR1 and YNNKEL as CDR2. The CDR3, from cysteine to phenylalanine, totals 16 residues. The DNA shown is the 48-base CDR3, in frame from base 1. V is cut by 4 bases and J by 0 bases, and the space between the germline ends is 14 bases. The immunoSEQ Assay, a bias-controlled multiplex PCR, was used to amplify TCRbeta CDR3 regions from genomic DNA. The study's own analysis went as follows. The number of nucleated cells in each sample was estimated by amplification of reference gene primers within the assay. To quantify the absolute abundance of each unique TCRbeta CDR3 rearrangement, sequence reads were collapsed and filtered. For each sample, productive Simpson clonality was calculated by taking the square root of Simpson's diversity index across productive rearrangements. The clones in this table, taken by TCRdb from immuneACCESS, are in-frame only. Not every clone is retained; where verified, under half of the shortfall comes from an unresolved V gene, and the cause of the rest is unknown. From that table come the V and J calls and clone size; the DNA was used to work out D and trimming. The sample includes around 250,000 clones, with 65% to 90% observed a single time. Together, the top ten hold less than 6.5% of the sample.

Collaborating institutions collected whole blood in K2EDTA tubes following their own protocols. For TCRbeta analysis, collaborator samples were shipped as frozen whole blood, as isolated PBMCs, or as DNA extracted from either sample type. The paper as a whole reports these results and caveats: How much clinical and demographic metadata was included differed by source and by participant, and the metadata was provided uncurated.

The source of this sequence is a man aged 45-65 years with active or convalescent COVID-19. The sequenced sample was peripheral blood. The sequence links TRBV3-1 (or the pseudogene TRBV3-2) to TRBJ2-3, with TRBD1 tentatively as D gene (5 bases match). The nucleotide sequence reads as follows: TGTGCCAGCAGCCCCCCTGGGGCCTTGAGCACAGATACGCAGTATTTT. The encoded protein is CASSPPGALSTDTQYF.